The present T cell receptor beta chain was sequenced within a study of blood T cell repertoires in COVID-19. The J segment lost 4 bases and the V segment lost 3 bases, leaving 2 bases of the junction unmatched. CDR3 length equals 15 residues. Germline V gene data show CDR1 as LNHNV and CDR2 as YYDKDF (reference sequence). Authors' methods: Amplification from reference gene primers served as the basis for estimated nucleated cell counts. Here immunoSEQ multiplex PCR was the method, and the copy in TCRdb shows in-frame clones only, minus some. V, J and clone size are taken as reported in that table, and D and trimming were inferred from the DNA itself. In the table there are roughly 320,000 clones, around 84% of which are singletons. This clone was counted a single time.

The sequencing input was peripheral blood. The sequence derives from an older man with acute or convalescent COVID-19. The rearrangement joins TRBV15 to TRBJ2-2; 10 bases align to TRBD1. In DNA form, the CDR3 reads TGTGCCACCAGCAGTCGGGACAGGGGCACCGGGGAGCTGTTTTTT. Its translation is CATSSRDRGTGELFF.